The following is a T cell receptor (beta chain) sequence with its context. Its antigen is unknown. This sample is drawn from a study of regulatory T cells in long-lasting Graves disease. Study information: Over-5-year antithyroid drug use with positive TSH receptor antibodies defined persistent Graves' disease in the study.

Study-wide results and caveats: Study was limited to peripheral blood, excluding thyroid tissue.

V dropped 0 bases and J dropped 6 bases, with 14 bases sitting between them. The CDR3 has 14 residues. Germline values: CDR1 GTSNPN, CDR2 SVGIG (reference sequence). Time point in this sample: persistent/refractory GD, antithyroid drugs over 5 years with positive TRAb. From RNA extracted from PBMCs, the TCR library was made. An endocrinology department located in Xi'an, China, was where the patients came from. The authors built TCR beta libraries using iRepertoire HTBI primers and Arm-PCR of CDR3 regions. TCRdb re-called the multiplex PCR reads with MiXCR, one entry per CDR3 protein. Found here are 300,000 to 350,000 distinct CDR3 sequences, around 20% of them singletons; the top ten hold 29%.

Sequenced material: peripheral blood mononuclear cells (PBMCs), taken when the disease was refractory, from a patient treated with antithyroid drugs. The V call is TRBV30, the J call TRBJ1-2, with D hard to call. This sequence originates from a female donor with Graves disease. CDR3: CAWSVRRYRHGYTF. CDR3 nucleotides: TGTGCCTGGAGTGTACGACGCTACCGCCATGGCTACACCTTC.